Below, 21 T cell receptor beta chains from the same sample are listed, as sequenced in a study of shared clonotypes between healthy human individuals. Sequencing used immunoSEQ multiplex PCR; TCRdb keeps in-frame clones, though not all of them. The table records 600,000 to 700,000 clones, roughly 72% of them present only once. Sample: memory CD4+ T cells sorted from blood. Subset in this sample: CD45RA-negative fraction. The origin of the receptors is a woman in her twenties or thirties in good health.

CDR3 bases: TGTGCCTGGAGACCGACCGCGGGCACGAGATTTAATGAGCAGTTCTTC. It encodes CAWRPTAGTRFNEQFF. The chain links TRBV30 to TRBJ2-1; D is possibly TRBD2 (5 bases). The germline CDR1 and CDR2 sequences are GTSNPN and SVGIG (reference sequence). This CDR3 contains 16 residues. V was pared by 3 bases and J by 7 bases, with 22 bases between.

This chain links TRBV5-1 with TRBJ1-4; weak D call: TRBD1 (6 bases). Germline V gene sequence: CDR1 SGHRS, CDR2 YFSETQ. The CDR3 totals 14 residues. V was shortened by 3 bases and J by 1 base, with 7 bases between the two germline ends. The CDR3 region has the DNA TGCGCCAGCAGCTCACAGGGAACTAATGAAAAACTGTTTTTT. As protein: CASSSQGTNEKLFF.

In its sample, this clone was seen a few times. The CDR3 DNA is TGTGCCAGCTCAGCCCGCCCCGACGGAAACTATGGCTACACCTTC. This gives the protein CASSARPDGNYGYTF. The chain combines TRBV18 with TRBJ1-2; unclear D gene. Germline CDR1 KGHSH, CDR2 LQKENI. The CDR3 extends over 15 amino acids. The germline V and J ends were trimmed by 5 bases and 2 bases, with 15 bases remaining between them.

CDR3 sequence: CASSRDRGLFGYTF. The DNA for the CDR3 is TGTGCCAGCAGTCGGGACAGGGGATTGTTTGGCTACACCTTC. The rearrangement links TRBV7-2 to TRBJ1-2, with 10 nucleotides matching TRBD1. Trimming at V came to 6 bases and at J to 7 bases, leaving 8 bases not matched to a gene. This CDR3 comprises 14 residues. Germline V gene sequence: CDR1 SGHTA, CDR2 FQGNSA. The full variable domain, with the rest looked up from reference TRBV7-2 and TRBJ1-2, is GAGVSQSPSNKVTEKGKDVELRCDPISGHTALYWYRQSLGQGLEFLIYFQGNSAPDKSGLPSDRFSAERTGGSVSTLTIQRTQQEDSAVYLCASSRDRGLFGYTFGSGTRLTVV.

The chain couples TRBV21-1 to TRBJ2-2. TRBV21-1 has pseudogene status. There are 17 residues in the CDR3. The chain's CDR3 is CASSKASAYANTGELFF. CDR3 in DNA: TGTGCCAGCAGCAAAGCTTCGGCATACGCGAACACCGGGGAGCTGTTTTTT.

The chain links TRBV11-2 to TRBJ1-1; tentative D call: TRBD1 (6 bases). Trimming left V 5 bases short and J 5 bases short, with 15 bases between. Germline CDR1 and CDR2: SGHAT and FQNNGV. The CDR3 is 14 amino acids. The CDR3 DNA reads as TGTGCCAGCAGCCAAACCCAGGGGACAACTGAAGCTTTCTTT. Its translation is CASSQTQGTTEAFF. Supplemented by reference TRBV11-2 and TRBJ1-1, the full variable domain reads EAGVAQSPRYKIIEKRQSVAFWCNPISGHATLYWYQQILGQGPKLLIQFQNNGVVDDSQLPKDRFSAERLKGVDSTLKIQPAKLEDSAVYLCASSQTQGTTEAFFGQGTRLTVV.

The rearrangement uses TRBV29-1 and TRBJ2-7; tentatively, D is TRBD2 (6 bases). The CDR3 has 12 amino acids. Trimming left V 4 bases short and J 5 bases short, with 12 bases between. Germline V gives CDR1 SQVTM, CDR2 ANQGSEA. CDR3 protein: CSVGREDNEQYF. The CDR3 DNA reads TGCAGCGTTGGCAGGGAGGACAACGAGCAGTACTTC.

On this clone itself: With a much larger clone just one base away, this may be a read error. J is TRBJ1-5 and V is TRBV7-2; TRBD1 aligns across 10 bases. This CDR3 region has 15 residues. The germline V gene has CDR1 SGHTA and CDR2 FQGNSA. V lost 0 bases and J lost 4; bases outside the gene matches: 0. As DNA, the CDR3 is TGTGCCAGCAGCTTAGCGGGACAGGGGAATCAGCCCCAGCATTTT. This gives the protein CASSLAGQGNQPQHF.

J is TRBJ2-1 and V is TRBV4-1, with D possibly matching TRBD2 (6 bases). The ends were cut back, 1 base at V and 3 bases at J, with 13 bases in the middle. This CDR3 spans 16 amino acids. In germline, CDR1 is MGHRA, CDR2 YSYEKL. The CDR3 sequence: CASSQVGGDDYNEQFF. The CDR3 nucleotides read TGCGCCAGCAGCCAAGTAGGCGGGGACGACTACAATGAGCAGTTCTTC.

The genes are TRBV30 and TRBJ1-4; 7 positions match TRBD1. CDR1 is GTSNPN, CDR2 SVGIG, per germline (reference sequence). The junction had 4 bases not matched to a gene; V was cut back by 0 bases and J by 6 bases. This CDR3 region has 14 residues. The CDR3 nucleotides read TGTGCCTGGAGTGTACAGGGGCCTGATGAAAAACTGTTTTTT. Its protein is CAWSVQGPDEKLFF.

This clone has just a few counts. The CDR3 region has the DNA TGCAGTGCTGACGGGAGCTACGAGCAGTACTTC. It translates to CSADGSYEQYF. The chain combines TRBV20-1 with TRBJ2-7, with a possible D match to TRBD2 (6 bases). V lost 5 bases and J lost 3, with 8 bases in between. Germline V gene data show CDR1 as DFQATT and CDR2 as SNEGSKA (reference sequence). This CDR3 is 11 amino acids long.

CDR3 sequence reads: CASSRQGNYGYTF. CDR3 in DNA: TGTGCCAGCAGTAGACAGGGCAACTATGGCTACACCTTC. The rearrangement uses TRBV6-5 and TRBJ1-2; TRBD1 aligns across 7 bases. V lost 5 bases to trimming and J lost 2 bases; unmatched junction nucleotides: 2. Germline V gene lookup returns CDR1 MNHEY and CDR2 SVGAGI. The length of the CDR3 is 13 residues.

The genes are TRBV7-2 and TRBJ1-3, with a tentative D call TRBD1 (5 bases). V was trimmed by 5 bases and J by 0 bases, leaving 11 bases between them. Germline V gives CDR1 SGHTA, CDR2 FQGNSA. This CDR3 comprises 15 residues. The CDR3 DNA follows: TGTGCCAGCAGCCCCAGGACAAGCTCTGGAAACACCATATATTTT. Protein: CASSPRTSSGNTIYF.

The V and J genes are TRBV6-6 and TRBJ2-1; the match to TRBD1 covers 7 bases. V was pared by 8 bases and J by 4 bases, with 8 bases of the junction left unmatched. Germline values: CDR1 MNHNY, CDR2 SVGAGI (reference sequence). The CDR3 extends over 14 amino acids. CDR3: CASRPGQNYNEQFF. Here the CDR3 DNA reads TGTGCCAGCCGACCGGGACAGAATTACAATGAGCAGTTCTTC.

This chain joins TRBV19 and TRBJ1-1; D not resolved. Germline V gene lookup returns CDR1 LNHDA and CDR2 SQIVND (reference sequence). This CDR3 has 13 amino acids. Trimming pared 7 bases from V and 5 bases from J, leaving 14 bases between. The CDR3 reads CASTSLIGTEAFF. DNA of the CDR3: TGTGCCAGTACGTCGTTGATTGGGACTGAAGCTTTCTTT. Using reference TRBV19 and TRBJ1-1 for the parts outside the CDR3, the full variable domain is DGGITQSPKYLFRKEGQNVTLSCEQNLNHDAMYWYRQDPGQGLRLIYYSQIVNDFQKGDIAEGYSVSREKKESFPLTVTSAQKNPTAFYLCASTSLIGTEAFFGQGTRLTVV.

J is TRBJ1-4 and V is TRBV27; 7 positions match TRBD1. CDR3 length equals 15 residues. V shed 5 bases and J 4 bases; nucleotides not matched to a gene: 7. Germline CDR1 is MNHEY and CDR2 is SMNVEV (reference sequence). CDR3 nucleotides: TGTGCCAGCAGTGCCCTCTCAGGGGGTAATGAAAAACTGTTTTTT. Amino acids: CASSALSGGNEKLFF.

This rearrangement joins TRBV6-6 to TRBJ2-7; 9 nucleotides agree with TRBD1. Per the germline V gene, CDR1 is MNHNY and CDR2 is SVGAGI (reference sequence). V lost 8 bases, J lost 5 bases, and 16 bases stayed unmatched. The CDR3 totals 16 residues. The CDR3 DNA reads TGTGCCAGCTTTTCTCAACCGGGACAGGGTTCTGACGAGCAGTACTTC. It is translated as CASFSQPGQGSDEQYF.

This clone was observed a few times. The CDR3, as DNA: TGCGCCAGCAGCCAAGGCCACGGGGTTCGGGAGACCCAGTACTTC. Protein sequence: CASSQGHGVRETQYF. The rearrangement joins TRBV4-1 to TRBJ2-5, with a weak D call TRBD2 (5 bases). The CDR3 length is 15 residues. Germline values: CDR1 MGHRA, CDR2 YSYEKL. The V end was cut by 1 base, the J end by 5 bases, with 14 bases between.

This clone showed up just a few times. The chain carries TRBV6-5 and TRBJ2-5; possibly TRBD1 for D (5 bases). The CDR3 totals 14 residues. V lost 5 bases and J lost 5, with 15 bases in between. CDR1 is MNHEY and CDR2 is SVGAGI in the germline V gene. CDR3: CASSPPGRVETQYF. CDR3 DNA sequence: TGTGCCAGCAGTCCCCCCGGCAGGGTGGAGACCCAGTACTTC.

The chain uses TRBV21-1 and TRBJ2-7; TRBD1 is the table's D call, not checked against the DNA. TRBV21-1 corresponds to a pseudogene. The CDR3 has 16 residues. The CDR3 protein is CASSKEGGRGLYEQYF. The CDR3 DNA reads TGTGCCAGCAGCAAAGAAGGAGGCAGGGGTCTGTACGAGCAGTACTTC.

This clone was observed a handful of times. The genes are TRBV5-1 and TRBJ2-7; 7 bases agree with TRBD2. The V and J ends lost 2 bases and 7 bases, in that order; junction bases with no gene match: 9. The CDR3 runs to 14 residues. Looked up from germline, CDR1 is SGHRS and CDR2 is YFSETQ. As DNA, the CDR3 is TGCGCCAGCAGCTTATATGCGGGAGTGGGTGAGCAGTACTTC. Protein product: CASSLYAGVGEQYF.